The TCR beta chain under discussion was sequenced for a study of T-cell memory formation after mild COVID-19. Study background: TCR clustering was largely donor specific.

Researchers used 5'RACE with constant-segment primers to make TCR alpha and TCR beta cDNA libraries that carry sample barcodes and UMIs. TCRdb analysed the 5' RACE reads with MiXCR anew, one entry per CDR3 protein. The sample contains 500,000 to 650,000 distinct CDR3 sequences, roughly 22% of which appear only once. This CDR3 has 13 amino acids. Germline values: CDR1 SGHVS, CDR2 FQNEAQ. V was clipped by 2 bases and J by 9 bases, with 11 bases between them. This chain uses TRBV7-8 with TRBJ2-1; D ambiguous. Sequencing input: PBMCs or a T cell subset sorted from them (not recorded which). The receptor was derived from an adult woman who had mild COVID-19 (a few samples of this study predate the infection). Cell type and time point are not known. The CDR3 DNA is TGTGCCAGCAGCTTATTTGGTATCGGTGAGCAGTTCTTC. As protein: CASSLFGIGEQFF.